The 21 T cell receptor beta chains below come from one sample, sequenced in a study of blood T cells in healthy people across ages (dated by TCRdb to between 2014 and 2017). Libraries were made using 5' RACE. These reads were obtained on an Illumina HiSeq 2500. A second PCR of about 7 to 12 cycles was performed with a sample-barcoded 5' primer and a J-beta primer mix. TCRdb itself trimmed the public reads at Q25 with fastp, ran MiXCR and retained productive beta chains. A single entry per CDR3 protein holds the most common genes and DNA from its merged rows. The sample records hundreds of thousands of distinct CDR3 sequences, around 43% of which are singletons. The ten largest clonotypes hold around 21% of the sample. Sequencing input: blood. The receptors were sampled from a man between 60 and 75 years old in good health.

This clonotype was recorded many times. The chain combines TRBV12-3 or TRBV12-4 with TRBJ2-4; D remains ambiguous. This CDR3 region has 16 residues. The germline V and J ends were trimmed by 1 base and 0 bases, with 10 bases remaining between them. In nucleotides, the CDR3 is TGTGCCAGCAGTTTAGGAACCGAAAAAGCCAAAAACATTCAGTACTTC. Protein: CASSLGTEKAKNIQYF.

The table lists this clonotype with a few counts. The chain has TRBV10-3 and TRBJ2-3; either TRBD1 or TRBD2 may supply D (5 bases each). Deletions cut 4 bases from V and 1 base from J, with 15 bases between. Looked up from germline, CDR1 is ENHRY and CDR2 is SYGVKD. The CDR3 runs 16 residues. CDR3 loop: CAISGPGTDGTDTQYF. In DNA, the CDR3 is TGTGCCATCAGTGGCCCCGGGACGGATGGCACAGATACGCAGTATTTT.

A few counts support this clonotype. The rearrangement links TRBV10-3 to TRBJ2-5; no reliable D call. CDR1 and CDR2 from the germline V gene are ENHRY and SYGVKD. V was clipped by 0 bases and J by 5 bases, with 10 bases between them. The CDR3 extends over 14 amino acids. CDR3 protein: CAISESTNPETQYF. CDR3 bases: TGTGCCATCAGTGAGTCGACCAACCCCGAGACCCAGTACTTC.

This chain links TRBV28 with TRBJ2-7; TRBD2 aligns across 12 bases. The V and J ends lost 2 bases and 6 bases, in that order; junction bases with no gene match: 8. Looked up from germline, CDR1 is MDHEN and CDR2 is SYDVKM. The CDR3 is 16 residues long. The CDR3 region has the DNA TGTGCCAGCAGTTTAGAAACTCGGACTAGCGGGATCGAGCAGTACTTC. Encoded protein: CASSLETRTSGIEQYF.

This chain connects TRBV27 to TRBJ2-3; 11 nucleotides match TRBD2. The V gene end was trimmed by 1 base and the J gene end by 2 bases; junction bases not matched to a gene: 5. The CDR3 covers 17 residues. Germline values: CDR1 MNHEY, CDR2 SMNVEV (reference sequence). This CDR3 reads CASSLFSSGGPTDTQYF. For the CDR3, the DNA is TGTGCCAGCAGTTTATTTTCTAGCGGGGGGCCCACAGATACGCAGTATTTT.

The chain combines TRBV20-1 with TRBJ1-1, with TRBD1 identical over 8 bases. The CDR3 has 15 amino acids. Unmatched junction bases numbered 6, after V lost 0 bases and J lost 3 bases. Germline CDR1 DFQATT, CDR2 SNEGSKA (reference sequence). CDR3 amino acids: CSARETGTGYTEAFF. CDR3 coding DNA: TGCAGTGCTAGAGAGACCGGGACAGGATACACTGAAGCTTTCTTT.

This chain uses TRBV24-1 with TRBJ1-1, with a tentative D call TRBD1 (5 bases). The CDR3 spans 14 residues. V was trimmed by 6 bases and J by 1 base, leaving 11 bases between them. Germline CDR1 KGHDR, CDR2 SFDVKD. The CDR3 here is CATSHQGENTEAFF. In DNA form, the CDR3 reads TGTGCCACCAGTCACCAAGGGGAGAACACTGAAGCTTTCTTT.

This clonotype has a single count. The chain recombines TRBV14 with TRBJ2-1; possibly TRBD1 or TRBD2 for D (7 bases each). Trimming stripped 6 bases from V and 0 bases from J, with 12 bases between. Germline V gene data show CDR1 as SGHDN and CDR2 as FVKESK. CDR3 size: 15 residues. CDR3 protein: CASRGGDSSYNEQFF. The CDR3 nucleotides read TGTGCCAGCAGGGGGGGGGACAGCTCCTACAATGAGCAGTTCTTC.

The genes are TRBV6-2 or TRBV6-3 and TRBJ2-1; D might be TRBD2 (5 bases). The J call is in doubt because the DNA end fits TRBJ2-7 better. The CDR3 is 15 amino acids. CDR1 and CDR2 from the germline V gene are MNHEY and SVGEGT. Here the CDR3 reads CASRAAGSSYNEQYF. CDR3 DNA sequence: TGTGCCAGCAGGGCGGCGGGTAGCTCCTACAATGAGCAGTACTTC.

J is TRBJ1-1 and V is TRBV20-1; D not certain. The germline CDR1 and CDR2 sequences are DFQATT and SNEGSKA (reference sequence). This CDR3 comprises 12 residues. CDR3 amino acids: CNARAGQTEAFF. The CDR3 DNA reads as TGCAATGCCCGTGCAGGCCAGACTGAAGCTTTCTTT.

For the CDR3, the DNA is TGTGCCAGCAGTTTCACGGACAGGAACACTGAAGCTTTCTTT. It yields the protein CASSFTDRNTEAFF. The chain employs TRBV6-2 or TRBV6-3 and TRBJ1-1, with D perhaps matching TRBD1 (6 bases). With 4 bases removed from V and 1 base from J, the gap between germline ends came to 10 bases. CDR3 length: 14 amino acids. CDR1 and CDR2 (germline): MNHEY, SVGEGT.

This clonotype was observed a handful of times. The V call is TRBV27, the J call TRBJ2-1; 7 bases are shared with TRBD2. CDR3 size: 15 residues. Germline CDR1 is MNHEY and CDR2 is SMNVEV (reference sequence). J was trimmed by 4 bases and V by 5 bases; bases with no gene match: 8. CDR3 sequence reads: CASSKIAGSYNEQFF. The CDR3, as DNA: TGTGCCAGCAGTAAGATAGCGGGCTCTTACAATGAGCAGTTCTTC.

By sample share, this clonotype is medium-sized. This sequence joins TRBV20-1 and TRBJ2-3, with TRBD2 identical over 10 bases. V lost 6 bases, J lost 4 bases, and 7 bases stayed unmatched. The CDR3 contains 14 residues. Germline CDR1 and CDR2: DFQATT and SNEGSKA (reference sequence). Here the CDR3 DNA reads TGCAGTGCAAACAAGCGGGGGGGAGCAGATACGCAGTATTTT. Protein product: CSANKRGGADTQYF.

A remark on this clonotype: Mismatch with germline at one junction end may stem from a read error. The CDR3 DNA reads TGTGCCAGCAGCAGGACAGGGATCGATATGCAGTATTTT. Translating gives CASSRTGIDMQYF. V gene TRBV7-2 combines with J gene TRBJ2-3; 8 nucleotides match TRBD1. This CDR3 is built from 13 residues. Germline V gene sequence: CDR1 SGHTA, CDR2 FQGNSA.

The gene calls are TRBV24-1 and TRBJ2-2, with 9 bases lining up with TRBD1. The germline V gene encodes CDR1 KGHDR and CDR2 SFDVKD. With 5 bases clipped from V and 4 bases from J, the junction kept 1 base outside the gene matches. CDR3 size: 14 residues. This chain's CDR3 is CATSGTGATGELFF. CDR3 nucleotide sequence: TGTGCCACCAGTGGGACAGGGGCCACCGGGGAGCTGTTTTTT.

Of note for this clonotype: Since a far larger clone is one base different, this is likely a read error. V gene TRBV10-1 combines with J gene TRBJ2-1; a weak D match, TRBD1 (6 bases). The CDR3 runs 13 residues. CDR1 WNHNN and CDR2 SYGVQD come from the germline V gene (reference sequence). V was trimmed by 6 bases and J by 10 bases, leaving 16 bases between them. DNA of the CDR3: TGCGCCAGCAGCCCCGGACAGTCCTACGAGCAGTTCTTC. As protein: CASSPGQSYEQFF.

This clonotype was seen more than once but under ten times. This may come from a read error, since a much larger clone is one base off. The rearrangement joins TRBV20-1 to TRBJ2-5, with D tentatively TRBD2 (6 bases). The last part of the DNA fits TRBJ2-1 better; the J call may be wrong. Germline V CDR1 and CDR2: DFQATT, SNEGSKA (reference sequence). The CDR3 has 11 amino acids. In nucleotides, the CDR3 is TGCAGTGCTACCGGAGGGGAGACCCAGTTCTTC. This gives the protein CSATGGETQFF.

The V gene is TRBV4-1, the J gene TRBJ1-1; D is possibly TRBD1 (5 bases). The CDR3 has 15 residues. Germline CDR1 and CDR2: MGHRA and YSYEKL. The V gene lost 4 bases and the J gene lost 3 bases, with 15 bases spanning the gap. CDR3 region: CASSRKGEGDTEAFF. For the CDR3, the DNA is TGCGCCAGCAGCCGCAAAGGGGAGGGAGACACTGAAGCTTTCTTT.

This clonotype has ten or more counts. V is TRBV3-1 and J is TRBJ2-7; D uncertain. The CDR3 is 13 amino acids. V lost 0 bases and J lost 3, with 6 bases in between. CDR1 is LGHDT and CDR2 is YNNKEL in the germline V gene (reference sequence). Here the CDR3 DNA reads TGTGCCAGCAGCCAAGAATACGGCTACGAGCAGTACTTC. Amino acids: CASSQEYGYEQYF.

This clonotype was detected many times. V usage is TRBV6-6 and J usage is TRBJ2-3, with TRBD2 matching 10 bases. Trimming removed 5 bases from V and 3 bases from J; junction bases left unmatched: 5. CDR1 MNHNY and CDR2 SVGAGI come from the germline V gene (reference sequence). The CDR3 is 15 residues long. CDR3 amino acids: CASSPAGGQTDTQYF. The DNA for the CDR3 is TGTGCCAGCAGTCCAGCGGGGGGGCAGACAGATACGCAGTATTTT.

The chain employs TRBV6-6 and TRBJ2-4, with 10 bases that match TRBD1. With 5 bases clipped from V and 6 bases from J, the junction kept 13 bases outside the gene matches. CDR3 length: 17 residues. CDR1 is MNHNY, CDR2 SVGAGI, per germline (reference sequence). CDR3 nucleotide sequence: TGTGCCAGCAGTATACTCACCGGGACAGGGGCGGGAAACATTCAGTACTTC. It is translated as CASSILTGTGAGNIQYF.